Presented here are 30 T cell receptor beta chains from one specimen sequenced in a study of T cell repertoires in ileal Crohn's disease (dated by TCRdb to about 2019). The sample's time point label, in plain terms: neoterminal ileum biopsy at postoperative endoscopy, about 6 months after surgery. Libraries were prepared through the immunoSEQ multiplex PCR assay. TCRdb took over this immuneACCESS table, retaining in-frame rearrangements with V and J assigned. Such tables are incomplete; in checked studies, under half of the missing clones stem from an unresolved V gene, and the remainder is unexplained. The sample has about 1,400 clones on record, about 80% of them singletons. Of the sample, 30% to 35% falls within the top ten clones. The sequenced material came from ileal tissue. These receptors all come from an adult with Crohn's disease.

The chain links TRBV5-4 to TRBJ1-6; D gene unclear. V was trimmed by 0 bases and J by 6 bases, leaving 10 bases between them. The CDR3 spans 15 residues. CDR1 is SGHNT and CDR2 is YYREEE in the germline V gene (reference sequence). The CDR3 DNA reads TGTGCCAGCAGCTTGGACGGGGTTGGTAATTCACCCCTCCACTTT. The encoded protein is CASSLDGVGNSPLHF.

The chain combines TRBV18 with TRBJ2-3; D is perhaps TRBD1 (6 bases). Trimming pared 1 base from V and 5 bases from J, leaving 7 bases between. CDR3 size: 13 residues. Germline V gives CDR1 KGHSH, CDR2 LQKENI. Here the CDR3 DNA reads TGTGCCAGCTCACCACGGGGGCGAGATACGCAGTATTTT. It codes for CASSPRGRDTQYF. The full variable domain, rest sourced from reference TRBV18 and TRBJ2-3, is NAGVMQNPRHLVRRRGQEARLRCSPMKGHSHVYWYRQLPEEGLKFMVYLQKENIIDESGMPKERFSAEFPKEGPSILRIQQVVRGDSAAYFCASSPRGRDTQYFGPGTRLTVL.

The chain combines TRBV2 with TRBJ2-2, with a possible D match to TRBD1 (5 bases). Germline V gene data show CDR1 as SNHLY and CDR2 as FYNNEI. V was trimmed by 4 bases and J by 2 bases, leaving 11 bases between them. CDR3 length equals 15 residues. The CDR3 sequence is CASSVRQGNTGELFF. CDR3 DNA sequence: TGTGCCAGCAGTGTACGGCAGGGAAACACCGGGGAGCTGTTTTTT. Filled out from reference TRBV2 and TRBJ2-2, the complete variable domain reads EPEVTQTPSHQVTQMGQEVILRCVPISNHLYFYWYRQILGQKVEFLVSFYNNEISEKSEIFDDQFSVERPDGSNFTLKIRSTKLEDSAMYFCASSVRQGNTGELFFGEGSRLTVL.

This sequence joins TRBV5-1 and TRBJ1-1; D unclear. Germline loops: CDR1 SGHRS, CDR2 YFSETQ. Trimming pared 0 bases from V and 0 bases from J, leaving 12 bases between. This CDR3 spans 16 amino acids. The CDR3 loop reads CASSLANGDMNTEAFF. CDR3 bases: TGCGCCAGCAGCTTGGCCAACGGCGACATGAACACTGAAGCTTTCTTT.

The sample holds one count of this clone. V usage is TRBV7-9 and J usage is TRBJ2-4; D possibly corresponds to TRBD1 (6 bases). V was shortened by 4 bases and J by 5 bases, with 21 bases between the two germline ends. Germline V gene lookup returns CDR1 SEHNR and CDR2 FQNEAQ (reference sequence). The CDR3 spans 17 residues. The CDR3 DNA is TGTGCCAGCAGCTCTCAGGGGACGTTGGGGACCCAAAACATTCAGTACTTC. Translation: CASSSQGTLGTQNIQYF.

The chain joins TRBV6-5 to TRBJ2-2; a weak D match, TRBD1 (5 bases). The germline V gene has CDR1 MNHEY and CDR2 SVGAGI. V lost 6 bases and J 4 bases, leaving 9 bases between the germline ends. The CDR3 contains 13 residues. CDR3 residues: CASRRTLTGELFF. The CDR3 nucleotides are TGTGCCAGCAGGAGGACACTCACCGGGGAGCTGTTTTTT.

The CDR3 sequence is CAWSGQGARGNTIYF. DNA for the CDR3: TGTGCCTGGAGCGGGCAGGGTGCGAGGGGAAACACCATATATTTT. V and J are TRBV30 and TRBJ1-3; maybe TRBD1 (5 bases). CDR3 length: 15 amino acids. Between the trimmed V and J ends, which lost 3 bases and 4 bases, there was a span of 16 bases. The V gene's germline CDR1 is GTSNPN and CDR2 SVGIG (reference sequence).

The gene calls are TRBV4-1 and TRBJ2-7; D not certain. V lost 4 bases and J lost 2, with 12 bases in between. From germline, CDR1 is MGHRA and CDR2 YSYEKL. The CDR3 has 14 amino acids. CDR3 sequence reads: CASSRTDRTYEQYF. The CDR3 coding sequence is TGCGCCAGCAGCCGCACAGATAGAACCTACGAGCAGTACTTC.

The CDR3 reads CASSLESRGTEAFF. CDR3 sequence (DNA): TGTGCCAGCAGCTTAGAATCCCGGGGCACTGAAGCTTTCTTT. J is TRBJ1-1 and V is TRBV11-2; D ambiguous. CDR3 length: 14 residues. Germline lookup yields CDR1 SGHAT and CDR2 FQNNGV. V was pared by 0 bases and J by 4 bases, with 9 bases between.

This clone was counted between two and nine times. This chain joins TRBV19 and TRBJ2-1; D is possibly TRBD2 (6 bases). Trimming removed 6 bases from V and 0 bases from J, with 15 bases in between. Germline CDR1 and CDR2: LNHDA and SQIVND (reference sequence). The CDR3 is made up of 16 amino acids. The CDR3 here is CASSAGLASSYNEQFF. The DNA for the CDR3 is TGTGCCAGTAGCGCGGGACTCGCGAGCTCCTACAATGAGCAGTTCTTC.

The chain combines TRBV18 with TRBJ2-7, with TRBD1 matching over 11 bases. This CDR3 is 17 amino acids long. V lost 3 bases to trimming and J lost 5 bases; unmatched junction nucleotides: 12. The germline CDR1 and CDR2 sequences are KGHSH and LQKENI. CDR3 loop: CASSPSSVGQGADEQYF. The CDR3 DNA is TGTGCCAGCTCACCCTCCTCCGTTGGACAGGGGGCGGACGAGCAGTACTTC.

This clone counts as hyperexpanded. The V call is TRBV10-2, the J call TRBJ1-4, with TRBD1 identical over 7 bases. CDR3 length: 15 amino acids. V shed 5 bases, J shed 6 bases, and the junction held 9 bases outside the gene matches. The germline gives CDR1 WSHSY, CDR2 SAAADI. CDR3 nucleotide sequence: TGCGCCAGCAGTCCTGACAGGGAGAGAGATGAAAAACTGTTTTTT. Translating gives CASSPDRERDEKLFF.

The gene calls are TRBV6-5 and TRBJ1-2; 12 bases match TRBD1. The CDR3 sequence is 14 residues long. V was pared by 7 bases and J by 8 bases, with 8 bases of the junction left unmatched. Germline values: CDR1 MNHEY, CDR2 SVGAGI. The CDR3 nucleotides read TGTGCCAGCACCCCGGGACAGGGGGCTGACGGCTACACCTTC. It codes for CASTPGQGADGYTF.

The CDR3 protein is CASCTDRRNYGYTF. In nucleotides, the CDR3 is TGTGCCAGCTGTACCGACAGGCGTAACTATGGCTACACCTTC. This chain joins TRBV2 and TRBJ1-2, with TRBD1 as a possible D gene (6 bases). Between the trimmed V and J ends, which lost 8 bases and 1 base, there was a span of 14 bases. The CDR3 is 14 residues long. Germline CDR1 reads SNHLY; CDR2 reads FYNNEI.

This clone was seen a few times. V is TRBV7-2 and J is TRBJ1-5, with D maybe TRBD1 (6 bases). This CDR3 region has 15 residues. V shed 1 base and J shed 4 bases, with 11 bases lying between them. CDR1 and CDR2 (germline): SGHTA, FQGNSA. The CDR3 coding sequence is TGTGCCAGCAGCTTAGAGGCAGGGGAGAATCAGCCCCAGCATTTT. It encodes CASSLEAGENQPQHF. Full variable domain (outside the CDR3, taken from reference TRBV7-2 and TRBJ1-5): GAGVSQSPSNKVTEKGKDVELRCDPISGHTALYWYRQSLGQGLEFLIYFQGNSAPDKSGLPSDRFSAERTGGSVSTLTIQRTQQEDSAVYLCASSLEAGENQPQHFGDGTRLSIL.

With respect to this clone: The same CDR3 can be traced to other DNA sequences in this sample. The chain employs TRBV11-3 and TRBJ2-1; 8 nucleotides agree with TRBD2. V lost 6 bases, J lost 6 bases, and 7 bases stayed unmatched. This CDR3 spans 14 amino acids. Germline values: CDR1 SGHNT, CDR2 YENEEA. The CDR3 region has the DNA TGTGCCAGCAGTTTCGGGGGGGCCCTCAATGAGCAGTTCTTC. The encoded protein is CASSFGGALNEQFF.

This chain links TRBV29-1 with TRBJ2-2, with TRBD1 matching over 7 bases. The CDR3 length is 13 residues. The V and J ends lost 7 bases and 6 bases, in that order; junction bases with no gene match: 8. Germline V gene sequence: CDR1 SQVTM, CDR2 ANQGSEA. The CDR3 DNA follows: TGCAGCGGCCGACAGGGAATCGCCGGGGAGCTGTTTTTT. It translates to CSGRQGIAGELFF.

The gene calls are TRBV2 and TRBJ2-5, with D unresolved. The germline gives CDR1 SNHLY, CDR2 FYNNEI. This CDR3 comprises 14 residues. Deletions cut 6 bases from V and 1 base from J, with 12 bases between. The CDR3 loop reads CASRSGPIQETQYF. The CDR3 DNA reads TGTGCCAGCAGGTCAGGTCCGATCCAAGAGACCCAGTACTTC.

As to this clone: This sample includes further DNA sequences coding for the same CDR3. The V gene is TRBV10-2, the J gene TRBJ1-2; 7 bases line up with TRBD1. The length of the CDR3 is 13 residues. The trim removed 4 bases at V and 3 bases at J, leaving 2 bases unmatched. Germline CDR1 is WSHSY and CDR2 is SAAADI. The CDR3 loop is CASSGTGDYGYTF. CDR3 coding DNA: TGCGCCAGCAGTGGAACAGGGGACTATGGCTACACCTTC.

The chain links TRBV5-1 to TRBJ2-6; 9 bases are a match to TRBD1. This CDR3 is 17 amino acids long. Germline assignment: CDR1 SGHRS and CDR2 YFSETQ. After removal of 3 bases from V and 0 bases from J, the junction contained 4 bases not matched to a gene. CDR3 loop: CASSSGQGFSGANVLTF. CDR3 sequence (DNA): TGCGCCAGCAGCTCTGGACAGGGGTTCTCTGGGGCCAACGTCCTGACTTTC.

The V call is TRBV4-2, the J call TRBJ1-6, with 8 bases matching TRBD1. The germline gives CDR1 LGHNA, CDR2 YNFKEQ. This CDR3 spans 15 amino acids. Losses at the gene ends were 4 bases for V and 5 bases for J; bases not matched to a gene: 4. CDR3 protein: CASSPWTGNNSPLHF. CDR3 nucleotides: TGTGCCAGCAGCCCCTGGACAGGGAATAATTCACCCCTCCACTTT.

The CDR3 region is CASSRSQGGKNIQYF. The CDR3 nucleotides are TGTGCCAGTAGTAGATCTCAAGGGGGCAAAAACATTCAGTACTTC. The chain uses TRBV19 and TRBJ2-4, with D possibly TRBD1 on 6 matching bases. CDR3 length equals 15 residues. CDR1 LNHDA and CDR2 SQIVND come from the germline V gene (reference sequence). V shed 4 bases and J shed 3 bases, with 13 bases lying between them.

This chain links TRBV2 with TRBJ1-5; D ambiguous. This CDR3 region has 14 residues. V shed 4 bases and J shed 1 base, with 8 bases lying between them. In germline, CDR1 is SNHLY, CDR2 FYNNEI. The CDR3 reads CASSGERSNQPQHF. In nucleotides, the CDR3 is TGTGCCAGCAGTGGGGAGCGGAGCAATCAGCCCCAGCATTTT.

The rearrangement links TRBV7-2 to TRBJ1-4; a possible D gene is TRBD1 (6 bases). Germline V lookup: CDR1 SGHTA, CDR2 FQGNSA. The V end was cut by 4 bases, the J end by 8 bases, with 17 bases between. This CDR3 region has 15 residues. Here the CDR3 reads CASSSAGGRGEKLFF. CDR3 bases: TGTGCCAGCAGCTCCGCCGGGGGGAGGGGGGAAAAACTGTTTTTT.

This chain connects TRBV10-2 to TRBJ2-2; maybe TRBD2 (6 bases). Per the germline V gene, CDR1 is WSHSY and CDR2 is SAAADI. V was trimmed by 8 bases and J by 3 bases, leaving 19 bases between them. This CDR3 contains 16 residues. The CDR3 nucleotides are TGCGCCAGCTTCAACCCGGGGGTTGGGTACACCGGGGAGCTGTTTTTT. Translated: CASFNPGVGYTGELFF.

The chain has TRBV7-9 and TRBJ1-6; 7 nucleotides match TRBD1. Trimming at V came to 2 bases and at J to 9 bases, leaving 7 bases not matched to a gene. This CDR3 spans 15 amino acids. The V gene's germline CDR1 is SEHNR and CDR2 FQNEAQ (reference sequence). The CDR3 sequence is CASSLLGTEASPLHF. The CDR3, as DNA: TGTGCCAGCAGCTTATTAGGGACAGAAGCTTCACCCCTCCACTTT.

This chain connects TRBV4-1 to TRBJ1-2; no clear D. The CDR3 is 16 residues long. Germline loops: CDR1 MGHRA, CDR2 YSYEKL. Trimming removed 0 bases at V and 0 bases at J, with 11 bases between. CDR3 DNA: TGCGCCAGCAGCCAAGAGGTAGACGGAGCTAACTATGGCTACACCTTC. As protein: CASSQEVDGANYGYTF.

V and J are TRBV7-2 and TRBJ2-5; no firm D call. The germline CDR1 and CDR2 sequences are SGHTA and FQGNSA. The CDR3 sequence is 13 residues long. V was cut by 2 bases and J by 0 bases, with 4 bases left in between. This CDR3 is CASSLTDQETQYF. In nucleotides, the CDR3 is TGTGCCAGCAGCTTAACAGACCAAGAGACCCAGTACTTC.

The chain employs TRBV5-1 and TRBJ2-7, with a weak D call TRBD2 (7 bases). This CDR3 has 16 residues. V was cut by 5 bases and J by 2 bases, with 20 bases left in between. CDR1 is SGHRS and CDR2 is YFSETQ in the germline V gene. The CDR3 DNA is TGCGCCAGCAGATCCCCCGAGGACGGGGGGCCCTACGAGCAGTACTTC. As protein: CASRSPEDGGPYEQYF.

The chain employs TRBV5-1 and TRBJ2-2, with a weak D call TRBD1 (6 bases). The length of the CDR3 is 13 residues. Germline V gene sequence: CDR1 SGHRS, CDR2 YFSETQ. Trimming took 4 bases from V and 7 from J, leaving 11 bases between them. CDR3 in DNA: TGCGCCAGCAGCCGGGACATTGTCGGGGAGCTGTTTTTT. Residues: CASSRDIVGELFF. Looking up the rest from reference TRBV5-1 and TRBJ2-2 gives the full variable domain: KAGVTQTPRYLIKTRGQQVTLSCSPISGHRSVSWYQQTPGQGLQFLFEYFSETQRNKGNFPGRFSGRQFSNSRSEMNVSTLELGDSALYLCASSRDIVGELFFGEGSRLTVL.